The 22 T cell receptor beta chains listed next were all sequenced from one sample in a study of cytomegalovirus exposure and HLA in healthy donors (TCRdb year 2017). Library preparation employed the immunoSEQ multiplex PCR assay. For the multiplex PCR, a mixture combining 60 forward primers for TCR Vbeta segments and 13 reverse primers for TCR Jbeta segments was used. Sourced from immuneACCESS, this table was stored by TCRdb with only in-frame sequences that have V and J called. A share of the clones is absent; for the studies checked, an unresolved V gene accounts for under half, and the remainder has no known explanation. The sample includes roughly 240,000 clones, with about 77% observed a single time. Together, the top ten hold approximately 0.47% of the sample. The sample was PBMCs. The source is a boy younger than 18 in good health and CMV-seronegative.

This chain links TRBV10-1 with TRBJ2-1, with unresolved D. There are 12 residues in the CDR3. Trimming removed 3 bases from V and 10 bases from J, with 10 bases in between. Germline V lookup: CDR1 WNHNN, CDR2 SYGVQD (reference sequence). The CDR3 protein is CASSEGIGEQFF. The CDR3 DNA reads as TGCGCCAGCAGTGAAGGAATCGGGGAGCAGTTCTTC.

This clone was found once. The chain links TRBV7-6 to TRBJ2-7; no clear D. This CDR3 contains 14 residues. The germline CDR1 and CDR2 sequences are SGHVS and FNYEAQ. V lost 0 bases and J 3 bases, leaving 9 bases between the germline ends. The CDR3 DNA follows: TGTGCCAGCAGCTTAGCGTCGGTTAACTACGAGCAGTACTTC. Amino acid sequence: CASSLASVNYEQYF.

This clone was counted a few times. The gene calls are TRBV15 and TRBJ1-5; D unclear. CDR1 is LNHNV and CDR2 is YYDKDF in the germline V gene (reference sequence). The length of the CDR3 is 15 residues. V was cut by 0 bases and J by 0 bases, with 6 bases left in between. CDR3: CATSRDQVSNQPQHF. The CDR3 nucleotides read TGTGCCACCAGCAGAGATCAGGTTAGCAATCAGCCCCAGCATTTT.

This clone was found once. The rearrangement joins TRBV5-6 to TRBJ1-4, with D possibly matching TRBD1 (5 bases). The CDR3 is 14 amino acids. Per germline, CDR1 SGHDT and CDR2 YYEEEE. V lost 0 bases and J 8 bases, leaving 11 bases between the germline ends. In DNA, the CDR3 is TGTGCCAGCAGCTTGGTTTCGGGGGGAGAAAAACTGTTTTTT. It codes for CASSLVSGGEKLFF.

Remarks on this clone: A read error may produce the germline difference seen at one junction end. The gene calls are TRBV30 and TRBJ2-2; TRBD1 is a possible D gene (6 bases). The CDR3 runs 14 residues. From germline, CDR1 is GTSNPN and CDR2 SVGIG (reference sequence). Here the CDR3 reads CARKTGENTGELCF. The CDR3 DNA follows: TGTGCCCGGAAGACAGGCGAGAACACCGGGGAGCTGTGTTTT. Full variable domain (remainder filled in from reference TRBV30 and TRBJ2-2): SQTIHQWPATLVQPVGSPLSLECTVEGTSNPNLYWYRQAAGRGLQLLFYSVGIGQISSEVPQNLSASRPQDRQFILSSKKLLLSDSGFYLCARKTGENTGELCFGEGSRLTVL.

This clone was counted once. The J gene is TRBJ1-1, the V gene TRBV9, with 7 bases matching TRBD1. The junction had 11 bases not matched to a gene; V was cut back by 4 bases and J by 5 bases. Germline V gene lookup returns CDR1 SGDLS and CDR2 YYNGEE. This CDR3 has 15 amino acids. CDR3 sequence reads: CASSLRDRVGTEAFF. DNA for the CDR3: TGTGCCAGCAGCTTAAGAGACAGGGTGGGGACTGAAGCTTTCTTT.

The V and J genes are TRBV18 and TRBJ1-5; D gene unclear. CDR3 length: 13 amino acids. Germline V lookup: CDR1 KGHSH, CDR2 LQKENI. V lost 4 bases and J 9 bases, leaving 13 bases between the germline ends. The CDR3 region has the DNA TGTGCCAGCTCACGACGGACGGAGGGGCCCCAGCATTTT. Protein: CASSRRTEGPQHF. Together with reference TRBV18 and TRBJ1-5, the CDR3 gives the full variable domain: NAGVMQNPRHLVRRRGQEARLRCSPMKGHSHVYWYRQLPEEGLKFMVYLQKENIIDESGMPKERFSAEFPKEGPSILRIQQVVRGDSAAYFCASSRRTEGPQHFGDGTRLSIL.

This chain connects TRBV7-9 to TRBJ1-3, with D perhaps TRBD1 (6 bases). The germline V and J ends were trimmed by 5 bases and 8 bases, with 16 bases remaining between them. The CDR3 sequence is 14 residues long. Germline V CDR1 and CDR2: SEHNR, FQNEAQ (reference sequence). The DNA of the CDR3 is TGTGCCAGCAGCCAACCACAGGGATGGGACACCATATATTTT. Its protein product is CASSQPQGWDTIYF.

This chain uses TRBV6-5 with TRBJ2-7; the D gene is possibly TRBD2 (5 bases). The CDR3 has 10 amino acids. The germline V and J ends were trimmed by 8 bases and 3 bases, with 5 bases remaining between them. Germline loops: CDR1 MNHEY, CDR2 SVGAGI. The CDR3 DNA follows: TGTGCCAGCCGGGACTACGAGCAGTACTTC. The encoded protein is CASRDYEQYF.

The rearrangement links TRBV2 to TRBJ2-5, with D possibly TRBD1 on 5 matching bases. Germline V gene data show CDR1 as SNHLY and CDR2 as FYNNEI. The ends were cut back, 9 bases at V and 4 bases at J, with 9 bases in the middle. The CDR3 length is 11 residues. The CDR3: CASLQAETQYF. Here the CDR3 DNA reads TGTGCCAGTTTACAGGCAGAGACCCAGTACTTC. Combining the CDR3 with reference TRBV2 and TRBJ2-5 gives the whole variable domain EPEVTQTPSHQVTQMGQEVILRCVPISNHLYFYWYRQILGQKVEFLVSFYNNEISEKSEIFDDQFSVERPDGSNFTLKIRSTKLEDSAMYFCASLQAETQYFGPGTRLLVL.

The J gene is TRBJ2-3, the V gene TRBV12-2; TRBD2, the table's D call, was not compared with the DNA. TRBV12-2 is described as a pseudogene. This CDR3 region has 17 residues. In DNA form, the CDR3 reads TGTGCAAGTCGCTTAGATGTTCCTAGCGGGATGACAGATACGCAGTATTTT. Its protein is CASRLDVPSGMTDTQYF.

The chain carries TRBV5-6 and TRBJ2-1, with 10 nucleotides matching TRBD1. V was clipped by 4 bases and J by 9 bases; unmatched bases: 7. Germline V gene data show CDR1 as SGHDT and CDR2 as YYEEEE. CDR3 length equals 14 residues. This CDR3 is CASSPGQGWGEQFF. For the CDR3, the DNA is TGTGCCAGCAGCCCGGGACAGGGGTGGGGTGAGCAGTTCTTC.

The rearrangement links TRBV6-5 to TRBJ2-7; TRBD1 matches 10 bases. CDR1 and CDR2 (germline): MNHEY, SVGAGI. This CDR3 comprises 15 residues. J gave up 5 bases and V 6 bases, and 10 bases lay outside the gene matches. In DNA, the CDR3 is TGTGCCAGCAGCGAACCGACAGGGGGCCGAAACGAGCAGTACTTC. Translated, it gives CASSEPTGGRNEQYF.

This chain links TRBV18 with TRBJ2-7; 10 positions match TRBD1. This CDR3 region has 14 residues. V shed 4 bases and J 6 bases; nucleotides not matched to a gene: 6. Germline CDR1 KGHSH, CDR2 LQKENI. The CDR3 loop is CASSLGTGEGEQYF. In DNA, the CDR3 is TGTGCCAGCTCACTTGGGACAGGGGAAGGCGAGCAGTACTTC. The whole variable domain, remainder taken from reference TRBV18 and TRBJ2-7, is NAGVMQNPRHLVRRRGQEARLRCSPMKGHSHVYWYRQLPEEGLKFMVYLQKENIIDESGMPKERFSAEFPKEGPSILRIQQVVRGDSAAYFCASSLGTGEGEQYFGPGTRLTVT.

The chain uses TRBV11-3 and TRBJ1-2; TRBD1 is a possible D gene (5 bases). CDR3 length: 14 residues. Germline CDR1 reads SGHNT; CDR2 reads YENEEA. V lost 0 bases and J lost 8, with 13 bases in between. The CDR3 DNA sequence: TGTGCCAGCAGCTTAGATCCGCAGGGCTGCGGCTACACCTTC. Translation gives CASSLDPQGCGYTF. The variable domain in full, completed from reference TRBV11-3 and TRBJ1-2, reads EAGVVQSPRYKIIEKKQPVAFWCNPISGHNTLYWYLQNLGQGPELLIRYENEEAVDDSQLPKDRFSAERLKGVDSTLKIQPAELGDSAVYLCASSLDPQGCGYTFGSGTRLTVV.

This clone appeared a few times. This chain uses TRBV5-5 with TRBJ2-7; 9 bases are a match to TRBD1. This CDR3 comprises 16 residues. After removal of 4 bases from V and 4 bases from J, the junction contained 12 bases not matched to a gene. The germline CDR1 and CDR2 sequences are SGHKS and YYEKEE (reference sequence). This CDR3 reads CASSGTGRRIGYEQYF. CDR3 nucleotides: TGTGCCAGCAGCGGGACAGGGAGGCGGATAGGTTACGAGCAGTACTTC.

A word on this clone: This sample includes further DNA sequences coding for the same CDR3. The chain has TRBV15 and TRBJ2-7; 10 bases match TRBD1. Germline V gene data show CDR1 as LNHNV and CDR2 as YYDKDF (reference sequence). Trimming cost V 3 bases and J 2 bases; bases outside gene matches: 1. There are 14 residues in the CDR3. The CDR3: CATSRDRGAYEQYF. The CDR3 coding sequence is TGTGCCACCAGCAGGGACAGGGGGGCCTACGAGCAGTACTTC.

The chain carries TRBV10-3 and TRBJ2-1; 7 positions match TRBD2. This CDR3 spans 13 amino acids. Germline V gives CDR1 ENHRY, CDR2 SYGVKD. J gave up 2 bases and V 6 bases, and 1 base lay outside the gene matches. The CDR3 region has the DNA TGTGCCATCAGAGGACTAGCCTACAATGAGCAGTTCTTC. As protein: CAIRGLAYNEQFF.

The chain has TRBV6-6 and TRBJ1-2; D possibly corresponds to TRBD1 (5 bases). This CDR3 is 12 amino acids long. From germline, CDR1 is MNHNY and CDR2 SVGAGI (reference sequence). Trimming took 7 bases from V and 6 from J, leaving 12 bases between them. CDR3 protein: CASTLGGDGYTF. CDR3 nucleotides: TGTGCCAGCACTTTGGGGGGGGATGGCTACACCTTC.

Only a few counts were recorded for this clone. This chain uses TRBV5-4 with TRBJ2-2, with 10 bases aligning to TRBD2. The V segment lost 4 bases and the J segment 4 bases; nucleotides outside the gene matches: 4. Germline values: CDR1 SGHNT, CDR2 YYREEE (reference sequence). This CDR3 has 15 residues. The CDR3 DNA sequence: TGTGCCAGCAGCCCTAGCGGGAGTCGCACCGGGGAGCTGTTTTTT. Translation: CASSPSGSRTGELFF.

The chain is built from TRBV7-9 and TRBJ2-4, with D tentatively TRBD2 (6 bases). The CDR3 is 15 amino acids. Trimming removed 5 bases from V and 1 base from J, with 12 bases in between. Looked up from germline, CDR1 is SEHNR and CDR2 is FQNEAQ (reference sequence). The CDR3 nucleotides are TGTGCCAGCAGCCCGGGCGGAGGGGCCAAAAACATTCAGTACTTC. Protein: CASSPGGGAKNIQYF.

The chain combines TRBV10-1 with TRBJ1-1, with D unclear. V was pared by 5 bases and J by 1 base, with 8 bases between. The CDR3 length is 13 residues. Germline CDR1 is WNHNN and CDR2 is SYGVQD (reference sequence). The CDR3 reads CASSLLTNTEAFF. In DNA form, the CDR3 reads TGCGCCAGCAGTTTACTAACGAACACTGAAGCTTTCTTT.